This section outlines one TCR beta chain sequence together with its context. Methods used by the authors: Scientists estimated how many nucleated cells there were by amplifying reference gene primers. The repertoire was sequenced with immunoSEQ multiplex PCR; TCRdb's copy has only in-frame clones and lacks some. The DNA was the basis for D and trimming; V, J and clone size are from that table. The data hold 380,000 or so clones, with around 87% observed a single time. The data derive from a study of blood T cell repertoires in COVID-19. About the study: From T cells, B-cell-depleted T cells, or PBMCs came the material, which was cDNA or gDNA.

Sequenced material: PBMCs or T cells enriched from blood (not recorded which). The sequence was collected from a man under 40 who had recovered from COVID-19.

The CDR3 here is CASSPGQNSDTQYF. The CDR3 DNA reads as TGTGCCAGCTCACCGGGACAGAATTCGGATACGCAGTATTTT. The rearrangement joins TRBV18 to TRBJ2-3; TRBD1 aligns across 7 bases. This CDR3 spans 14 amino acids. The V gene end was trimmed by 3 bases and the J gene end by 6 bases; junction bases not matched to a gene: 6. Germline CDR1 and CDR2: KGHSH and LQKENI.